The 26 T cell receptor beta chains listed next were all sequenced from one sample in a study of early T cells in non-severe SARS-CoV-2 infection. Via MiXCR, TCRdb re-called the 5' RACE reads, giving one row per CDR3 protein. Here the sample spans approximately 67,000 distinct CDR3 sequences, approximately 9.2% being singletons. Sequences were obtained from whole blood. The receptors were sampled from an adult who was a healthcare worker with PCR-confirmed SARS-CoV-2 infection or an uninfected control (not recorded which).

In its sample, this clonotype was seen a few times. V usage is TRBV7-6 and J usage is TRBJ2-1; maybe TRBD2 (6 bases). V was clipped by 2 bases and J by 0 bases, with 14 bases between them. CDR1 is SGHVS, CDR2 FNYEAQ, per germline. The CDR3 sequence is 17 residues long. The CDR3 spells CASSLWPRGSSYNEQFF. Written as DNA, the CDR3 is TGTGCCAGCAGCTTATGGCCTCGGGGGAGCTCCTACAATGAGCAGTTCTTC.

The rearrangement links TRBV6-1 to TRBJ2-7; D ambiguous. CDR1 and CDR2 from the germline V gene are MNHNS and SASEGT. V lost 2 bases to trimming and J lost 2 bases, with 13 bases between them. The CDR3 runs to 15 residues. CDR3 sequence: CASSEQVGNPYEQYF. CDR3 sequence (DNA): TGTGCCAGCAGTGAACAAGTGGGAAATCCCTACGAGCAGTACTTC.

The chain uses TRBV10-1 and TRBJ1-1; D is perhaps TRBD1 (6 bases). The CDR3 covers 15 residues. The V end was cut by 6 bases, the J end by 0 bases, with 14 bases between. Per the germline V gene, CDR1 is WNHNN and CDR2 is SYGVQD (reference sequence). The CDR3 protein is CASSPGVGMNTEAFF. In DNA form, the CDR3 reads TGCGCCAGCAGCCCAGGGGTAGGAATGAACACTGAAGCTTTCTTT.

The chain combines TRBV28 with TRBJ1-1; D gene uncertain. V was trimmed by 8 bases and J by 2 bases, leaving 3 bases between them. Germline V gives CDR1 MDHEN, CDR2 SYDVKM. This CDR3 region has 10 residues. The CDR3 here is CASFNTEAFF. The CDR3 DNA is TGTGCCAGCTTCAACACTGAAGCTTTCTTT.

The CDR3 region is CASSPGLAGGSAEQFF. CDR3 DNA sequence: TGTGCCAGCAGCCCTGGACTAGCGGGAGGGTCCGCTGAGCAGTTCTTC. The chain has TRBV2 and TRBJ2-1; 15 bases agree with TRBD2. Germline V gene lookup returns CDR1 SNHLY and CDR2 FYNNEI. CDR3 length: 16 amino acids. The trim removed 6 bases at V and 9 bases at J, leaving 9 bases unmatched.

V and J are TRBV12-3 or TRBV12-4 and TRBJ2-1, with 13 bases fitting TRBD2. V trimming: 6 bases; J trimming: 7 bases; junction bases outside the gene matches: 3. The length of the CDR3 is 14 residues. The CDR3, as DNA: TGTGCCAGCAGCAGGACTAGCGGGAGTAATGAGCAGTTCTTC. This translates into CASSRTSGSNEQFF.

This clonotype was counted at least ten times. J is TRBJ2-1 and V is TRBV4-2; D gene unclear. The V end was cut by 1 base, the J end by 8 bases, with 15 bases between. Germline CDR1 reads LGHNA; CDR2 reads YNFKEQ. The CDR3 spans 15 residues. CDR3 residues: CASSQGFTDRDEQFF. The CDR3 coding sequence is TGTGCCAGCAGCCAAGGATTTACTGATAGAGATGAGCAGTTCTTC.

This clonotype was observed a handful of times. The V call is TRBV10-3, the J call TRBJ2-3; 9 bases map to TRBD1. With 4 bases clipped from V and 3 bases from J, the junction kept 5 bases outside the gene matches. CDR3 size: 15 residues. CDR1 is ENHRY and CDR2 is SYGVKD in the germline V gene. The DNA of the CDR3 is TGTGCCATCAGTGTTTCCGGGACAGGGACAGATACGCAGTATTTT. This gives the protein CAISVSGTGTDTQYF.

This clonotype was detected only a few times. The chain employs TRBV7-9 and TRBJ1-2, with 8 bases that match TRBD1. Looked up from germline, CDR1 is SEHNR and CDR2 is FQNEAQ (reference sequence). V lost 3 bases and J lost 4; bases outside the gene matches: 7. The CDR3 is 15 amino acids. The CDR3 region is CASSFIRQGSYGYTF. The DNA for the CDR3 is TGTGCCAGCAGCTTTATAAGACAGGGGAGCTATGGCTACACCTTC.

This clonotype has at least ten counts. The chain has TRBV18 and TRBJ1-6, with D perhaps matching TRBD1 (5 bases). The germline CDR1 and CDR2 sequences are KGHSH and LQKENI. The CDR3 has 16 amino acids. V was pared by 3 bases and J by 7 bases, with 16 bases between. CDR3 amino acids: CASSPSSPRGNSPLHF. The CDR3, as DNA: TGTGCCAGCTCACCCTCCAGCCCTCGGGGGAATTCACCCCTCCACTTT. Full variable domain (rest looked up from reference TRBV18 and TRBJ1-6): NAGVMQNPRHLVRRRGQEARLRCSPMKGHSHVYWYRQLPEEGLKFMVYLQKENIIDESGMPKERFSAEFPKEGPSILRIQQVVRGDSAAYFCASSPSSPRGNSPLHFGNGTRLTVT.

This chain joins TRBV7-8 and TRBJ2-3; a possible D gene is TRBD1 (5 bases). V was pared by 7 bases and J by 0 bases, with 11 bases between. Germline lookup yields CDR1 SGHVS and CDR2 FQNEAQ. The CDR3 is 14 residues long. CDR3 in amino acids: CASTLTASTDTQYF. The CDR3 bases are TGTGCCAGCACCCTGACAGCGAGCACAGATACGCAGTATTTT.

This rearrangement joins TRBV2 to TRBJ1-2, with D unclear. V lost 6 bases, J lost 5 bases, and 7 bases lay in between. CDR1 SNHLY and CDR2 FYNNEI come from the germline V gene. The CDR3 length is 11 residues. Written as DNA, the CDR3 is TGTGCCAGCAGAGTGACGTATGGCTACACCTTC. It codes for CASRVTYGYTF.

The sample holds a few counts of this clonotype. The rearrangement uses TRBV7-9 and TRBJ2-7; 8 positions match TRBD2. The junction had 8 bases not matched to a gene; V was cut back by 5 bases and J by 2 bases. The CDR3 has 15 residues. The germline gives CDR1 SEHNR, CDR2 FQNEAQ (reference sequence). CDR3 residues: CASSPSGGRPYEQYF. The CDR3, as DNA: TGTGCCAGCAGCCCCTCGGGGGGGAGGCCCTACGAGCAGTACTTC.

This clonotype has only a few counts. J is TRBJ2-2 and V is TRBV7-7; 10 positions agree with TRBD2. With 3 bases clipped from V and 0 bases from J, the junction kept 1 base outside the gene matches. The CDR3 covers 16 residues. Germline V gene lookup returns CDR1 SSHAT and CDR2 FNYEAQ (reference sequence). Here the CDR3 reads CASSFLAGANTGELFF. CDR3 bases: TGTGCCAGCAGCTTTCTAGCGGGAGCGAACACCGGGGAGCTGTTTTTT. The full variable domain, with the rest looked up from reference TRBV7-7 and TRBJ2-2, is GAGVSQSPRYKVTKRGQDVTLRCDPISSHATLYWYQQALGQGPEFLTYFNYEAQPDKSGLPSDRFSAERPEGSISTLTIQRTEQRDSAMYRCASSFLAGANTGELFFGEGSRLTVL.

This clonotype showed up many times. The chain has TRBV20-1 and TRBJ2-1, with a weak D call TRBD1 (5 bases). The V end was cut by 3 bases, the J end by 7 bases, with 10 bases between. This CDR3 comprises 12 residues. Looked up from germline, CDR1 is DFQATT and CDR2 is SNEGSKA (reference sequence). The CDR3 DNA sequence: TGCAGTGCTAGGACAGTTGCGAATGAGCAGTTCTTC. Translated, it gives CSARTVANEQFF.

Ten or more counts support this clonotype. A junction end diverges from the germline sequence, so it may reflect a read error. This chain links TRBV7-3 with TRBJ2-3; TRBD2 aligns across 7 bases. The CDR3 loop spans 13 amino acids. The germline V gene encodes CDR1 SGHTA and CDR2 FQGTGA. The CDR3 bases are TGTGCCAGCAGCTTAATTCTAGCGGAACCGGGGACTTTT. Translated: CASSLILAEPGTF.

This chain uses TRBV29-1 with TRBJ1-3, with TRBD1 matching over 10 bases. From germline, CDR1 is SQVTM and CDR2 ANQGSEA. The CDR3 spans 15 residues. Trimming cost V 3 bases and J 4 bases; bases outside gene matches: 6. The chain's CDR3 is CSVDAGTGAGNTIYF. The CDR3 DNA reads as TGCAGCGTTGACGCCGGGACAGGGGCAGGAAACACCATATATTTT.

A few counts support this clonotype. This chain connects TRBV30 to TRBJ2-7; D is uncertain. This CDR3 is built from 11 residues. The germline V gene has CDR1 GTSNPN and CDR2 SVGIG (reference sequence). V was cut by 3 bases and J by 2 bases, with 5 bases left in between. In DNA form, the CDR3 reads TGTGCCTGGAGCACCCCCTACGAGCAGTACTTC. Protein: CAWSTPYEQYF.

This clonotype was recorded a few times. The gene calls are TRBV29-1 and TRBJ2-5, with 9 bases matching TRBD1. The ends lost 2 bases at V and 5 bases at J; junction bases unmatched: 6. In germline, CDR1 is SQVTM, CDR2 ANQGSEA. The CDR3 covers 14 residues. The CDR3 DNA reads TGCAGCGTTGAAAGGGACAGGGAGAAGGAGACCCAGTACTTC. Protein sequence: CSVERDREKETQYF.

This clonotype was seen repeatedly, ten times or more. The genes are TRBV5-1 and TRBJ2-3; 9 positions match TRBD2. The length of the CDR3 is 16 residues. Germline V CDR1 and CDR2: SGHRS, YFSETQ. V trimming: 2 bases; J trimming: 2 bases; junction bases outside the gene matches: 6. The CDR3 DNA reads as TGCGCCAGCAGCTTTCGAGCGGGAGGACCCACAGATACGCAGTATTTT. Translation: CASSFRAGGPTDTQYF. The variable domain in full, completed from reference TRBV5-1 and TRBJ2-3, reads KAGVTQTPRYLIKTRGQQVTLSCSPISGHRSVSWYQQTPGQGLQFLFEYFSETQRNKGNFPGRFSGRQFSNSRSEMNVSTLELGDSALYLCASSFRAGGPTDTQYFGPGTRLTVL.

This clonotype was found a few times. The V and J genes are TRBV5-1 and TRBJ1-2; no clear D gene. Germline-derived CDR1 and CDR2 are SGHRS and YFSETQ. Trimming removed 4 bases at V and 4 bases at J, with 20 bases between. CDR3 length: 16 amino acids. The CDR3 DNA is TGCGCCAGCAGCCCATCCGACGGTCTTTCCGTCTATGGCTACACCTTC. It codes for CASSPSDGLSVYGYTF.

In the case of this clonotype: A much larger clone sits a single nucleotide away, making a read error possible. V usage is TRBV7-2 and J usage is TRBJ2-2; TRBD2 matches 11 bases. Trimming removed 1 base from V and 2 bases from J; junction bases left unmatched: 0. There are 16 residues in the CDR3. Germline CDR1 reads SGHTA; CDR2 reads FQGNSA. CDR3 coding DNA: TGTGCCAGCAGCTTAGGACTAGCGGGAAACACCGGGGAGCTGTTTTTT. Translated: CASSLGLAGNTGELFF.

The chain combines TRBV29-1 with TRBJ2-7; 9 bases are a match to TRBD2. CDR3 size: 14 residues. CDR1 SQVTM and CDR2 ANQGSEA come from the germline V gene. V gave up 4 bases and J gave up 6 bases; unmatched junction bases: 10. The CDR3 DNA sequence: TGCAGCGTTGGGGACCTAGCGGGACATTTCGAGCAGTACTTC. Translation gives CSVGDLAGHFEQYF.

This clonotype has a handful of counts. This chain uses TRBV3-1 with TRBJ2-5; perhaps TRBD1 as D (5 bases). Trimming took 1 base from V and 1 from J, leaving 7 bases between them. Germline CDR1 LGHDT, CDR2 YNNKEL (reference sequence). The CDR3 loop spans 14 amino acids. The CDR3 bases are TGTGCCAGCAGCCAAGCCCAGGGCCAAGAGACCCAGTACTTC. Translating gives CASSQAQGQETQYF.

This chain joins TRBV7-2 and TRBJ2-7; a weak D match, TRBD1 (5 bases). Germline CDR1 reads SGHTA; CDR2 reads FQGNSA. V was cut by 5 bases and J by 3 bases, with 14 bases left in between. The CDR3 consists of 14 residues. CDR3 protein: CASSLVPGIYEQYF. CDR3 DNA sequence: TGTGCCAGCAGCCTCGTCCCAGGGATCTACGAGCAGTACTTC.

This clonotype has only a few counts. CDR3 protein: CASIPPGVTGELFF. The CDR3 DNA reads as TGTGCCAGCATCCCTCCGGGAGTGACCGGGGAGCTGTTTTTT. The chain combines TRBV6-5 with TRBJ2-2, with D possibly matching TRBD2 (6 bases). CDR1 is MNHEY, CDR2 SVGAGI, per germline. This CDR3 has 14 residues. Trimming stripped 7 bases from V and 5 bases from J, with 14 bases between.